The 15 T cell receptor beta chains below were found in one sample sequenced in a study of T cell responses to AZD1222 COVID-19 vaccine. Profiled with immunoSEQ multiplex PCR; TCRdb holds only in-frame clones, not every one. The sample records about 92,000 clones, roughly 90% being singletons. Sequencing used peripheral blood, obtained on day 0 of AZD1222 vaccination. The receptors originated from an adult in good health.

The chain employs TRBV29-1 and TRBJ1-4; D is uncertain. V lost 5 bases, J lost 3 bases, and 10 bases lay in between. The CDR3 spans 13 residues. The germline V gene has CDR1 SQVTM and CDR2 ANQGSEA. The CDR3 nucleotides read TGCAGCGTTCAATTAGGGCCTAATGAAAAACTGTTTTTT. Its protein is CSVQLGPNEKLFF.

The J gene is TRBJ2-7, the V gene TRBV28; D is perhaps TRBD1 (6 bases). Germline CDR1 is MDHEN and CDR2 is SYDVKM. The CDR3 loop spans 14 amino acids. V lost 2 bases to trimming and J lost 3 bases, with 11 bases between them. CDR3 in DNA: TGTGCCAGCAGTTTAGGGTACAGGGACTACGAGCAGTACTTC. This codes for CASSLGYRDYEQYF.

This clone appeared a single time. The chain recombines TRBV20-1 with TRBJ2-2; no definite D call. V shed 3 bases and J shed 0 bases, with 14 bases lying between them. The germline V gene has CDR1 DFQATT and CDR2 SNEGSKA (reference sequence). CDR3 length: 16 amino acids. In DNA, the CDR3 is TGCAGTGCTAGTGCAAGGCAGCGCGCGAACACCGGGGAGCTGTTTTTT. Its protein product is CSASARQRANTGELFF.

The rearrangement uses TRBV5-6 and TRBJ1-1; perhaps TRBD1 as D (5 bases). This CDR3 is built from 13 residues. The ends were cut back, 6 bases at V and 7 bases at J, with 16 bases in the middle. Germline V gene lookup returns CDR1 SGHDT and CDR2 YYEEEE. The CDR3 DNA sequence: TGTGCCAGCAACTTCGTAGGGGTCCATGAAGCTTTCTTT. Its protein is CASNFVGVHEAFF.

This sequence joins TRBV30 and TRBJ1-6; tentative D call: TRBD1 (6 bases). The germline V and J ends were trimmed by 2 bases and 10 bases, with 18 bases remaining between them. The CDR3 has 15 amino acids. Germline V gene lookup returns CDR1 GTSNPN and CDR2 SVGIG (reference sequence). The CDR3 loop reads CAWSMVGGAGSPLHF. Here the CDR3 DNA reads TGTGCCTGGAGTATGGTGGGGGGGGCTGGGTCACCCCTCCACTTT.

In this sample, this clone turned up once. This chain uses TRBV4-2 with TRBJ2-7, with 7 positions matching TRBD2. The junction had 3 bases not matched to a gene; V was cut back by 1 base and J by 3 bases. The CDR3 runs to 14 residues. Germline CDR1 and CDR2: LGHNA and YNFKEQ. This chain's CDR3 is CASSQGSGGYEQYF. DNA of the CDR3: TGTGCCAGCAGCCAAGGGTCGGGGGGCTACGAGCAGTACTTC.

The J gene is TRBJ2-2, the V gene TRBV7-2, with D uncertain. This CDR3 has 13 residues. Germline-derived CDR1 and CDR2 are SGHTA and FQGNSA. With 5 bases removed from V and 0 bases from J, the gap between germline ends came to 4 bases. For the CDR3, the DNA is TGTGCCAGCAGCCCGTCGAACACCGGGGAGCTGTTTTTT. It specifies CASSPSNTGELFF.

Concerning this clone: The identical CDR3 is also encoded by other nucleotide sequences in the sample. The rearrangement joins TRBV27 to TRBJ2-1; D is ambiguous. The CDR3 is made up of 13 amino acids. V shed 6 bases and J shed 2 bases, with 8 bases lying between them. Germline CDR1 MNHEY, CDR2 SMNVEV (reference sequence). In DNA form, the CDR3 reads TGTGCCAGCAGCCTCCGCCCCTACAATGAGCAGTTCTTC. It yields the protein CASSLRPYNEQFF.

This chain connects TRBV18 to TRBJ1-1, with TRBD1 identical over 9 bases. J gave up 5 bases and V 6 bases, and 7 bases lay outside the gene matches. The CDR3 extends over 14 amino acids. Germline-derived CDR1 and CDR2 are KGHSH and LQKENI. CDR3 bases: TGTGCCAGCTCGTACAGGGGGCGGGAAACTGAAGCTTTCTTT. Its protein is CASSYRGRETEAFF.

This chain links TRBV19 with TRBJ1-3; D not resolved. The CDR3 length is 14 residues. The germline V gene has CDR1 LNHDA and CDR2 SQIVND (reference sequence). V was cut by 4 bases and J by 3 bases, with 10 bases left in between. This CDR3 is CASSSTAVGNTIYF. The CDR3 DNA is TGTGCCAGTAGTAGTACGGCAGTTGGAAACACCATATATTTT.

V and J are TRBV27 and TRBJ2-1; D perhaps matches TRBD1 (5 bases). With 6 bases removed from V and 4 bases from J, the gap between germline ends came to 10 bases. The germline gives CDR1 MNHEY, CDR2 SMNVEV (reference sequence). The CDR3 covers 13 residues. The DNA of the CDR3 is TGTGCCAGCAGAACACAGGTATACAATGAGCAGTTCTTC. This gives the protein CASRTQVYNEQFF.

The chain recombines TRBV28 with TRBJ1-1; D remains ambiguous. The V end lost 0 bases, the J end lost 1 base, and 6 bases lay between the germline ends. Germline V gene lookup returns CDR1 MDHEN and CDR2 SYDVKM. The CDR3 has 14 residues. CDR3 region: CASSLWRQNTEAFF. CDR3 DNA sequence: TGTGCCAGCAGTTTATGGAGACAGAACACTGAAGCTTTCTTT.

V and J are TRBV7-2 and TRBJ2-3, with 9 bases aligning to TRBD1. There are 17 residues in the CDR3. Germline values: CDR1 SGHTA, CDR2 FQGNSA. The J segment lost 0 bases and the V segment lost 3 bases, leaving 7 bases of the junction unmatched. The CDR3, as DNA: TGTGCCAGCAGCTTCGGTGGGACAGGGTCAAGCACAGATACGCAGTATTTT. Its protein product is CASSFGGTGSSTDTQYF. Filled out from reference TRBV7-2 and TRBJ2-3, the complete variable domain reads GAGVSQSPSNKVTEKGKDVELRCDPISGHTALYWYRQSLGQGLEFLIYFQGNSAPDKSGLPSDRFSAERTGGSVSTLTIQRTQQEDSAVYLCASSFGGTGSSTDTQYFGPGTRLTVL.

This chain uses TRBV6-5 with TRBJ1-1, with D perhaps TRBD1 (5 bases). V was cut by 2 bases and J by 1 base, with 8 bases left in between. Germline V gene sequence: CDR1 MNHEY, CDR2 SVGAGI. The CDR3 is 14 amino acids. As DNA, the CDR3 is TGTGCCAGCAGTTACGGTGGGGGGAACACTGAAGCTTTCTTT. Translated: CASSYGGGNTEAFF.

The chain combines TRBV18 with TRBJ2-3, with D perhaps TRBD2 (5 bases). Trimming stripped 5 bases from V and 0 bases from J, with 18 bases between. CDR1 and CDR2 from the germline V gene are KGHSH and LQKENI. This CDR3 has 17 amino acids. CDR3: CASSTDSDLSSTDTQYF. Written as DNA, the CDR3 is TGTGCCAGCTCAACGGACTCAGACTTATCTAGCACAGATACGCAGTATTTT.